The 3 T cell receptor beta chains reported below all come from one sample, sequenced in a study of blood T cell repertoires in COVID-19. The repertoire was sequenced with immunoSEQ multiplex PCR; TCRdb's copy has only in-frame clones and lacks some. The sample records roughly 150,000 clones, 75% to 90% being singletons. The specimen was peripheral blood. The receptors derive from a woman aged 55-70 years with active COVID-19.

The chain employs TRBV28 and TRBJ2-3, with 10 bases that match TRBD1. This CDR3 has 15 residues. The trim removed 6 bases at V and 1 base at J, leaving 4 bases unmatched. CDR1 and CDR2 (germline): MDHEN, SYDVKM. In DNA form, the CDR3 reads TGTGCCAGCAGCACCGGGACAGGGGGCACAGATACGCAGTATTTT. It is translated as CASSTGTGGTDTQYF.

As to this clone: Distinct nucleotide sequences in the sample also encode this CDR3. CDR3 bases: TGTGCCAGCTCACCGGGACAGGGCTCGGGCTACACCTTC. Protein sequence: CASSPGQGSGYTF. The chain links TRBV18 to TRBJ1-2; 9 bases map to TRBD1. Per the germline V gene, CDR1 is KGHSH and CDR2 is LQKENI. V was clipped by 3 bases and J by 8 bases; unmatched bases: 4. This CDR3 region has 13 residues.

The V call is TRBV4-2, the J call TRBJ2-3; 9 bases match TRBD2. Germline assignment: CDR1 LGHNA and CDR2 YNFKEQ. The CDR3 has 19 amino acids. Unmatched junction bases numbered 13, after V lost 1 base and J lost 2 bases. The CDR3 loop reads CASSQGGASGTFSTDTQYF. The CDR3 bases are TGTGCCAGCAGCCAAGGGGGGGCTAGCGGGACTTTCTCCACAGATACGCAGTATTTT.